One and the same sample provided the 18 T cell receptor beta chains below, sequenced in a study of radiotherapy plus CTLA-4 blockade in lung cancer. Using immunoSEQ multiplex PCR, the repertoire was profiled, and TCRdb retains in-frame clones only, with some absent. The table lists 30,000 to 45,000 clones, about 68% of them singletons. Source: peripheral blood, taken from a patient treated with radiotherapy plus ipilimumab. The receptor source for this set is a human donor with non-small cell lung cancer who had stable disease on radiotherapy plus ipilimumab.

The V gene is TRBV19, the J gene TRBJ2-1; 9 bases match TRBD2. V dropped 6 bases and J dropped 5; count of bases not matched to a gene: 5. Germline V lookup: CDR1 LNHDA, CDR2 SQIVND (reference sequence). The CDR3 is 14 residues long. In DNA, the CDR3 is TGTGCCAGTAGAACAGCGGGGGGACACAATGAGCAGTTCTTC. This sequence encodes CASRTAGGHNEQFF.

This clone was seen more than once but under ten times. The gene calls are TRBV27 and TRBJ1-2, with TRBD1 matching over 9 bases. CDR3 size: 12 residues. With 8 bases clipped from V and 2 bases from J, the junction kept 0 bases outside the gene matches. Germline assignment: CDR1 MNHEY and CDR2 SMNVEV (reference sequence). CDR3 sequence (DNA): TGTGCCAGCGGGACAGGGAACTATGGCTACACCTTC. It specifies CASGTGNYGYTF.

The rearrangement joins TRBV27 to TRBJ1-2; 7 positions match TRBD1. The V gene end was trimmed by 5 bases and the J gene end by 0 bases; junction bases not matched to a gene: 3. The CDR3 is made up of 14 amino acids. CDR1 and CDR2 (germline): MNHEY, SMNVEV (reference sequence). The CDR3 DNA follows: TGTGCCAGCAGTAGACAGGGAACTAACTATGGCTACACCTTC. Encoded protein: CASSRQGTNYGYTF.

The chain has TRBV5-6 and TRBJ2-5, with a possible D match to TRBD1 (6 bases). Germline V CDR1 and CDR2: SGHDT, YYEEEE. Trimming removed 0 bases from V and 5 bases from J, with 11 bases in between. There are 14 residues in the CDR3. The CDR3 spells CASSLVQGMETQYF. CDR3 in DNA: TGTGCCAGCAGCTTGGTTCAGGGGATGGAGACCCAGTACTTC.

This clone qualifies as large (0.1 to 1%). The V and J genes are TRBV6-4 and TRBJ1-6; D gene uncertain. The germline CDR1 and CDR2 sequences are MRHNA and SNTAGT. The CDR3 sequence is 14 residues long. V was clipped by 2 bases and J by 7 bases, with 9 bases between them. CDR3 DNA sequence: TGTGCCAGCAGTGACGAGAGCGAGAATTCACCCCTCCACTTT. This gives the protein CASSDESENSPLHF.

The V and J genes are TRBV7-9 and TRBJ1-5; D perhaps matches TRBD1 (6 bases). The V and J ends lost 6 bases and 7 bases respectively, with 13 bases between them. The CDR3 has 13 amino acids. CDR1 and CDR2 from the germline V gene are SEHNR and FQNEAQ (reference sequence). The DNA for the CDR3 is TGTGCCAGCAGTCTAGGGGGAGGCCAGCCCCAGCATTTT. It codes for CASSLGGGQPQHF.

The count of this clone is one. The rearrangement uses TRBV5-1 and TRBJ2-3; D is possibly TRBD1 (5 bases). The CDR3 has 14 residues. V was clipped by 0 bases and J by 9 bases, with 14 bases between them. Germline V gene data show CDR1 as SGHRS and CDR2 as YFSETQ. As DNA, the CDR3 is TGCGCCAGCAGCTTGGCTTCTGACAGTCGAACGCAGTATTTT. This codes for CASSLASDSRTQYF.

The chain employs TRBV30 and TRBJ1-5; D is undetermined. CDR1 and CDR2 from the germline V gene are GTSNPN and SVGIG (reference sequence). Trimming shortened V by 4 bases and J by 9 bases, and 13 bases separated the two germline ends. This CDR3 has 12 residues. CDR3 region: CAWTAQEGPQHF. The CDR3 DNA follows: TGTGCCTGGACCGCCCAAGAAGGGCCCCAGCATTTT.

J is TRBJ1-6 and V is TRBV5-6; no clear D gene. CDR3 size: 15 residues. CDR1 SGHDT and CDR2 YYEEEE come from the germline V gene. V dropped 4 bases and J dropped 7 bases, with 15 bases sitting between them. CDR3 in amino acids: CASSIRRGGNSPLHF. For the CDR3, the DNA is TGTGCCAGCAGCATCCGGCGCGGCGGGAATTCACCCCTCCACTTT. The variable domain in full, with the rest retrieved from reference TRBV5-6 and TRBJ1-6, is DAGVTQSPTHLIKTRGQQVTLRCSPKSGHDTVSWYQQALGQGPQFIFQYYEEEERQRGNFPDRFSGHQFPNYSSELNVNALLLGDSALYLCASSIRRGGNSPLHFGNGTRLTVT.

This clone was observed a few times. V usage is TRBV5-1 and J usage is TRBJ2-2, with 9 bases fitting TRBD1. This CDR3 is built from 15 residues. The V segment lost 9 bases and the J segment 2 bases; nucleotides outside the gene matches: 8. Germline loops: CDR1 SGHRS, CDR2 YFSETQ. The CDR3, as DNA: TGCGCCACCGACCCGGGACAGGGAAACACCGGGGAGCTGTTTTTT. Amino acid sequence: CATDPGQGNTGELFF.

DNA for the CDR3: TGCGCCAGCAGCCAAACGGGGGCGAGACAGACCTTCTATGGCTACACCTTC. Protein sequence: CASSQTGARQTFYGYTF. The chain is built from TRBV4-1 and TRBJ1-2, with a weak D call TRBD1 (6 bases). The CDR3 has 17 residues. V was trimmed by 2 bases and J by 4 bases, leaving 20 bases between them. Germline lookup yields CDR1 MGHRA and CDR2 YSYEKL.

The V and J genes are TRBV7-8 and TRBJ1-2; D perhaps matches TRBD1 (5 bases). Germline assignment: CDR1 SGHVS and CDR2 FQNEAQ. V lost 2 bases to trimming and J lost 0 bases, with 10 bases between them. The CDR3 contains 15 residues. The CDR3 bases are TGTGCCAGCAGCTTATTGTGGGGGGCTAACTATGGCTACACCTTC. It encodes CASSLLWGANYGYTF.

This clone came up a few times. The chain combines TRBV5-8 with TRBJ1-1; D not certain. CDR3 length: 14 amino acids. V was trimmed by 2 bases and J by 0 bases, leaving 8 bases between them. Germline V lookup: CDR1 SGHTS, CDR2 YDEGEE. CDR3: CASSFRTLNTEAFF. In nucleotides, the CDR3 is TGTGCCAGCAGCTTTAGAACCTTGAACACTGAAGCTTTCTTT.

The J gene is TRBJ1-3, the V gene TRBV6-1; the D gene is possibly TRBD1 (5 bases). The germline gives CDR1 MNHNS, CDR2 SASEGT. The CDR3 covers 13 residues. V dropped 11 bases and J dropped 2 bases, with 13 bases sitting between them. The CDR3 sequence is CALGGVTGNTIYF. Written as DNA, the CDR3 is TGTGCCTTGGGGGGGGTCACTGGAAACACCATATATTTT.

Sample share makes this clone medium-sized (0.01 to 0.1%). This sequence joins TRBV7-8 and TRBJ1-1; no firm D call. The CDR3 totals 12 residues. CDR1 is SGHVS and CDR2 is FQNEAQ in the germline V gene. Between the trimmed V and J ends, which lost 8 bases and 5 bases, there was a span of 12 bases. The CDR3 loop is CASGEGGTEAFF. CDR3 in DNA: TGTGCCAGCGGGGAGGGAGGAACTGAAGCTTTCTTT.

This clone has more than one count but fewer than ten. This chain uses TRBV5-1 with TRBJ1-6; D is perhaps TRBD1 (6 bases). The CDR3 contains 15 residues. V shed 4 bases and J shed 14 bases, with 22 bases lying between them. Germline CDR1 and CDR2: SGHRS and YFSETQ. CDR3 protein: CASSRNGGRGEALHF. The CDR3 coding sequence is TGCGCCAGCAGCAGGAATGGGGGCCGCGGTGAGGCCCTCCACTTT.

The chain employs TRBV7-9 and TRBJ1-5; perhaps TRBD1 as D (5 bases). The CDR3 consists of 16 residues. Germline V lookup: CDR1 SEHNR, CDR2 FQNEAQ (reference sequence). Deletions cut 5 bases from V and 5 bases from J, with 19 bases between. CDR3 sequence: CASSQGPSGVHQPQHF. The CDR3 nucleotides read TGTGCCAGCAGCCAGGGACCGTCCGGGGTTCATCAGCCCCAGCATTTT.

This rearrangement joins TRBV6-5 to TRBJ2-7, with D possibly called TRBD1 or TRBD2 (6 bases each). Per the germline V gene, CDR1 is MNHEY and CDR2 is SVGAGI. With 3 bases removed from V and 3 bases from J, the gap between germline ends came to 15 bases. CDR3 length: 15 amino acids. The CDR3 reads CASSYGGGTFYEQYF. CDR3 nucleotides: TGTGCCAGCAGTTATGGAGGGGGGACTTTCTACGAGCAGTACTTC.